This T cell receptor beta chain was found in a study of blood T cells in healthy people across ages. CDR1 is SGHTA, CDR2 FQGNSA, per germline. The CDR3 totals 15 residues. The second PCR ran about 6 to 11 cycles with a sample-barcoded 5' primer and J-beta primers. One entry per CDR3 protein, called by TCRdb with MiXCR from the 5' RACE reads. The data contain roughly 830,000 distinct CDR3 sequences, around 62% of them singletons. The J gene is TRBJ2-5, the V gene TRBV7-2, with a possible D match to TRBD2 (6 bases). The J call may not be correct, given that the DNA end is closer to TRBJ2-7. The sequenced material came from blood. This receptor was identified in a man younger than 45 in good health. CDR3 residues: CASRLFAEGTYEQYF. The DNA of the CDR3 is TGTGCCAGCAGGCTCTTCGCGGAGGGAACCTACGAGCAGTACTTC.